The sequence of this TCR beta chain was determined in a study of blood T cell repertoires in COVID-19 (TCRdb year 2020). Describing the broader study: The collaborator samples originated in the United States, Italy and Spain and spanned the acute and convalescent phases of COVID-19. The material from the prospective study consisted of cDNA or gDNA derived from T cells, B-cell-depleted T cells, or PBMCs. Subjects who had been exposed to COVID-19, were actively infected with it, or had recovered from it provided the deeply sampled blood TCRbeta repertoires that made up the dataset. A freely available public database, intended as a resource for researchers studying the immune response to SARS-CoV-2, is where the repertoires were released. Samples came from the ongoing ImmuneRACE study (first 160 participants) plus 1,254 subjects from 6 global collaborators. Nearly every sample came with metadata listing a de-identified subject ID, COVID-19 status, age in years and sex. Where HLA class I and class II types were available, the types were taken from metadata supplied by the sample provider, not from assay-based typing. Study-level results and caveats: The amount of clinical and demographic metadata varied by source and participant and was provided uncurated.

Collaborating institutions collected whole blood in K2EDTA tubes following their own protocols. Collaborator samples were shipped for TCRbeta analysis as frozen whole blood, isolated PBMCs, or DNA extracted from either sample type. The immunoSEQ Assay, a bias-controlled multiplex PCR, was used to amplify TCRbeta CDR3 regions from genomic DNA. As for the authors' bioinformatics: The number of nucleated cells in each sample was estimated by amplification of reference gene primers within the assay. Sequence reads were collapsed and filtered to measure the absolute abundance of every unique TCRbeta CDR3 rearrangement. For each sample, productive Simpson clonality was calculated as the square root of Simpson's diversity index over productive rearrangements. TCRdb limited this immuneACCESS table to in-frame rearrangements with V and J called. A share of clones is missing; checked studies link under half to unresolved V genes, and the rest is unexplained. Clone size and V and J calls were adopted from that table, with D and trimming inferred from the DNA. Here the sample has over 300,000 clones; roughly 88% occur a single time. Of the sample, around 1.7% is held by the ten largest clones.

Remarks on this clone: Its antigen is not yet known. Per-base qualities were not stored, and no clone one base away is much larger.

CDR1 and CDR2 were assigned from the germline V gene as SGHTA and FQGNSA. The CDR3 holds 12 amino acids from the cysteine to the phenylalanine. Only the CDR3 DNA is retained, 36 bases long and in frame from the first base. The V and J ends are trimmed by 2 bases and 4 bases, leaving 5 bases between them. Recombination joined TRBV7-2 with TRBJ1-2; confidence is insufficient to name the D gene. The source material was peripheral blood. The TCR sequence derives from a woman aged 45-65 years with acute or convalescent COVID-19. The CDR3 reads as follows: CASSLISYGYTF. At the DNA level, the sequence is TGTGCCAGCAGCTTAATCTCCTATGGCTACACCTTC.